Listed below are T cell receptor beta chains from one sample, sequenced in a study of OX40 agonist ivuxolimab in advanced cancers. TCRdb's table, derived via immunoSEQ multiplex PCR, lists solely in-frame clones and lacks some. The sample lists tens of thousands of clones; under 95% were seen once. The input for sequencing was CD4+ or CD8+ T cells sorted from blood, taken in a trial of the OX40 agonist ivuxolimab. These receptors all come from an adult with an advanced solid tumor such as melanoma, head and neck, liver or kidney cancer. The CDR3 runs from the conserved cysteine through the conserved F or W. D genes are given only for firm matches. Where a row states a size, it is once, few, many or the class of an expanded clone; other rows omit it.

- - TRBJ1-2 TRBV2 CASSEPGLMGGYTF TGTGCCAGCAGTGAGCCGGGACTTATGGGTGGCTACACCTTC
once TRBD1 TRBJ2-2 TRBV7-9 CASSLKGQGGPRNTGELFF TGTGCCAGCAGCCTAAAGGGACAGGGAGGACCGAGGAACACCGGGGAGCTGTTTTTT
- - TRBJ2-1 TRBV10-1 CASSDGPGEQFF TGCGCCAGCAGCGATGGACCGGGGGAGCAGTTCTTC
once TRBD2 TRBJ2-7 TRBV18 CASSYEPGGLNEQYF TGTGCCAGCTCGTACGAGCCGGGGGGGCTCAACGAGCAGTACTTC
- - TRBJ1-6 TRBV6-1 CASSATSPYSPLHF TGTGCCAGCAGTGCCACCAGCCCTTATTCACCCCTCCACTTT
- - TRBJ2-7 TRBV27 CASQSYEQYF TGTGCCAGCCAAAGCTACGAGCAGTACTTC
few - TRBJ1-1 TRBV10-2 CASSSGANTEAFF TGCGCCAGCAGTTCCGGGGCAAACACTGAAGCTTTCTTT
- - TRBJ1-2 TRBV5-6 CASSLRSNLNYGYTF TGTGCCAGCAGCTTAAGATCAAATCTCAACTATGGCTACACCTTC
- - TRBJ2-2 TRBV9 CASSVSATTGELFF TGTGCCAGCAGCGTGTCAGCCACCACCGGGGAGCTGTTTTTT
- TRBD2 TRBJ2-1 TRBV4-2 CASSQGSSGSSYNEQFF TGTGCCAGCAGCCAAGGATCAAGCGGGAGCTCCTACAATGAGCAGTTCTTC
- - TRBJ1-5 TRBV7-2 CASSPRGGQEPQHF TGTGCCAGCAGCCCAAGAGGGGGACAAGAGCCCCAGCATTTT
- - TRBJ2-3 TRBV19 CASSIWTDTDTQYF TGTGCCAGTAGTATCTGGACAGACACAGATACGCAGTATTTT
- - TRBJ1-4 TRBV6-5 CASSLVGGLEKLFF TGTGCCAGCAGCCTCGTTGGGGGCTTGGAAAAACTGTTTTTT
- - TRBJ2-2 TRBV28 CASSPGTRNTGELFF TGTGCCAGCAGCCCCGGGACAAGAAACACCGGGGAGCTGTTTTTT
- - TRBJ2-3 TRBV7-2 CASSLGRPPDTQYF TGTGCCAGCAGCTTAGGACGGCCCCCAGATACGCAGTATTTT
- - TRBJ1-3 TRBV9 CASSERSSGNTIYF TGTGCCAGCAGCGAACGGAGCTCTGGAAACACCATATATTTT
- - TRBJ2-2 TRBV6-1 CASSEAPTPGELFF TGTGCCAGCAGTGAAGCTCCGACCCCCGGGGAGCTGTTTTTT
- - TRBJ2-2 TRBV6-6 CASRTNRDNTGELFF TGTGCCAGCAGGACAAACAGAGACAACACCGGGGAGCTGTTTTTT
- - TRBJ2-7 TRBV28 CASSLGYEQYF TGTGCCAGCAGTTTAGGCTACGAGCAGTACTTC
- - TRBJ2-5 TRBV28 CASSPTPPTETQYF TGTGCCAGCAGTCCTACTCCCCCTACGGAGACCCAGTACTTC
- - TRBJ1-5 TRBV7-6 CASSFNFYSNQPQHF TGTGCCAGCAGCTTCAATTTCTATAGCAATCAGCCCCAGCATTTT
few TRBD2 TRBJ2-3 TRBV18 CASSLREGKDTQYF TGTGCCAGCTCACTGCGGGAGGGCAAGGATACGCAGTATTTT
once TRBD2 TRBJ2-7 TRBV2 CASSDSLASGSLRNSYEQYF TGTGCCAGCAGTGATTCCTTGGCTAGCGGGAGCTTAAGGAACTCCTACGAGCAGTACTTC
- TRBD2 TRBJ2-2 TRBV10-1 CASSGAGKAGELFF TGCGCCAGCAGTGGAGCGGGAAAGGCCGGGGAGCTGTTTTTT
- - TRBJ1-4 TRBV7-2 CASSFGGTTNEKLFF TGTGCCAGCAGCTTTGGGGGGACAACTAATGAAAAACTGTTTTTT
- - TRBJ1-1 TRBV27 CASSTPQGRAFF TGTGCCAGCAGTACCCCGCAGGGAAGGGCTTTCTTT
- - TRBJ1-1 TRBV9 CASSPTPGGAGTEAFF TGTGCCAGCAGCCCAACCCCGGGGGGGGCAGGCACTGAAGCTTTCTTT
- TRBD1 TRBJ2-5 TRBV6-5 CASSSLTGVGTQYF TGTGCCAGCAGTTCTTTGACAGGGGTAGGGACCCAGTACTTC
- - TRBJ2-6 TRBV5-1 CASSSSVGGSGANVLTF TGCGCCAGCAGCAGTTCAGTGGGCGGCTCTGGGGCCAACGTCCTGACTTTC
- - TRBJ2-7 TRBV18 CASSQSRGARYEQYF TGTGCCAGCTCACAGAGTAGGGGGGCGCGATACGAGCAGTACTTC
- - TRBJ1-3 TRBV4-1 CASSQRGAEPSGNTIYF TGCGCCAGCAGCCAGCGCGGGGCGGAGCCCTCTGGAAACACCATATATTTT
- TRBD1 TRBJ1-1 TRBV4-1 CASSSPGQRNTEAFF TGCGCCAGCAGCTCGCCGGGACAGCGGAACACTGAAGCTTTCTTT
- TRBD2 TRBJ2-3 TRBV7-3 CASSPGTSGRRDTQYF TGTGCCAGCAGCCCCGGGACTAGCGGGAGGAGGGATACGCAGTATTTT
- TRBD2 TRBJ2-5 TRBV6-5 CASSAWGGTQYF TGTGCCAGCAGTGCCTGGGGGGGGACCCAGTACTTC
- TRBD1 TRBJ1-5 TRBV19 CASWGQGANQPQHF TGTGCCAGTTGGGGACAGGGGGCAAATCAGCCCCAGCATTTT
- TRBD1 TRBJ2-5 TRBV7-7 CASSRGTGGYQETQYF TGTGCTAGCAGCCGTGGGACAGGGGGCTACCAAGAGACCCAGTACTTC
- - TRBJ1-3 TRBV2 CASSEALMKSGNTIYF TGTGCCAGCAGTGAAGCGTTGATGAAGTCCGGAAACACCATATATTTT
- - TRBJ2-1 TRBV5-4 CASSLVGSYNEQFF TGTGCCAGCAGCTTGGTAGGTAGCTACAATGAGCAGTTCTTC
- TRBD2 TRBJ2-1 TRBV19 CAARGGLGRAEQFF TGTGCCGCAAGAGGAGGACTCGGGAGGGCCGAGCAGTTCTTC
- - TRBJ2-7 TRBV30 CAWGNYEQYF TGTGCCTGGGGAAACTACGAGCAGTACTTC
- - TRBJ2-5 TRBV5-4 CASSSGTRETQYF TGTGCCAGCAGCTCCGGGACAAGAGAGACCCAGTACTTC
once - TRBJ1-4 TRBV9 CASSVGGSSEKLFF TGTGCCAGCAGCGTGGGGGGTTCAAGTGAAAAACTGTTTTTT
- - TRBJ2-1 TRBV19 CASSQLQNSYNEQFF TGTGCCAGTAGTCAACTGCAGAACTCCTACAATGAGCAGTTCTTC
- - TRBJ1-5 TRBV1 CTSSQAQGQGQPQHF TGCACCAGCAGCCAGGCACAGGGACAAGGTCAGCCCCAGCATTTT
- - TRBJ2-7 TRBV7-2 CASTSGRGSYEQYF TGTGCCAGCACCTCGGGGCGGGGTAGCTACGAGCAGTACTTC
- - TRBJ2-7 TRBV2 CASSEAALSGYEQYF TGTGCCAGCAGTGAAGCGGCCCTCTCCGGCTACGAGCAGTACTTC
once TRBD2 TRBJ2-7 TRBV5-6 CASSALSGRASYEQYF TGTGCCAGCAGCGCCCTCAGCGGGAGGGCCTCCTACGAGCAGTACTTC
once - TRBJ2-1 TRBV9 CASSVMATNEQFF TGTGCCAGCAGCGTAATGGCGACGAATGAGCAGTTCTTC
- TRBD1 TRBJ2-4 TRBV9 CASSVAPTGENIQYF TGTGCCAGCAGCGTAGCCCCGACAGGGGAAAACATTCAGTACTTC
- - TRBJ2-3 TRBV28 CASSPNSGRSTDTQYF TGTGCCAGCAGTCCCAATTCGGGACGTAGCACAGATACGCAGTATTTT
- - TRBJ1-5 TRBV6-5 CASSRQGYQPQHF TGTGCCAGCAGTCGGCAGGGTTACCAGCCCCAGCATTTT
- - TRBJ1-4 TRBV4-3 CASSPVGKELFF TGCGCCAGCAGCCCAGTAGGGAAAGAACTGTTTTTT
- TRBD1 TRBJ2-7 TRBV5-8 CASISTGTGTYEQYF TGTGCCAGCATTTCAACCGGGACAGGGACCTACGAGCAGTACTTC